This T cell receptor (beta chain) was captured in a study of T cells after yellow fever vaccination. Study-level results: Post-booster repertoires contained most primary-vaccination clones again (roughly 96% CD4, roughly 91% CD8). Contamination of FACS-sorted repertoires by abundant clonotypes from the bulk population could occur.

This CDR3 has 15 amino acids. The germline V gene encodes CDR1 SEHNR and CDR2 FQNEAQ (reference sequence). Trimming removed 3 bases at V and 8 bases at J, with 17 bases between. This clonotype came up a few times. What it binds is not known. TCRdb ran MiXCR on the 5' RACE reads and lists one entry per CDR3 protein. This sample has around 550,000 distinct CDR3 sequences, with roughly a fifth found just once. The sequencing here drew on PBMCs, taken 15 days after the yellow fever booster vaccination. The source of this sequence is a man aged 25-45 years who received the YFV17D yellow fever vaccine. V and J are TRBV7-9 and TRBJ2-1; D remains unclear. The CDR3 sequence: CASSFLGLSGDEQFF. CDR3 DNA: TGTGCCAGCAGCTTCCTGGGCCTCAGTGGGGATGAGCAGTTCTTC. Together with reference TRBV7-9 and TRBJ2-1, the CDR3 gives the full variable domain: DTGVSQNPRHKITKRGQNVTFRCDPISEHNRLYWYRQTLGQGPEFLTYFQNEAQLEKSRLLSDRFSAERPKGSFSTLEIQRTEQGDSAMYLCASSFLGLSGDEQFFGPGTRLTVL.